This T cell receptor (beta chain) was identified in a study of T cell repertoires in cytomegalovirus infection. Background on the study: Researchers turned to recently identified HLA-C-restricted CMV epitopes as well as well-studied HLA-B-restricted ones. Evidence of both CMV infection and a matching HLA type came from public TCR beta signatures. Study results and limitations: Dominating the ex vivo response were HLA-C-restricted CMV-specific TCR beta clonotypes. Summed frequency of public TCR beta families distinguished CMV carriers with the relevant HLA.

TCRdb redid the calling of the reads with MiXCR, one entry per CDR3 protein. Here the sample spans about 310,000 distinct CDR3 sequences, more than 20% being singletons. In its sample, this clonotype was seen a few times. The antigen remains undetermined. Here the sequenced sample was cultured PBMCs, taken from culture after CMV antigen stimulation. The source is a human donor in good health (CMV status not recorded). Some clones in this sample may be carry-over from other donors' samples.

The CDR3 DNA is TGCGCCAGCAGCTTGGACAGCGCGAACACCGGGGAGCTGTTTTTT. Translation gives CASSLDSANTGELFF. This rearrangement joins TRBV5-1 to TRBJ2-2; D call uncertain. The CDR3 is 15 residues long. V lost 0 bases to trimming and J lost 0 bases, with 6 bases between them. CDR1 is SGHRS, CDR2 YFSETQ, per germline.